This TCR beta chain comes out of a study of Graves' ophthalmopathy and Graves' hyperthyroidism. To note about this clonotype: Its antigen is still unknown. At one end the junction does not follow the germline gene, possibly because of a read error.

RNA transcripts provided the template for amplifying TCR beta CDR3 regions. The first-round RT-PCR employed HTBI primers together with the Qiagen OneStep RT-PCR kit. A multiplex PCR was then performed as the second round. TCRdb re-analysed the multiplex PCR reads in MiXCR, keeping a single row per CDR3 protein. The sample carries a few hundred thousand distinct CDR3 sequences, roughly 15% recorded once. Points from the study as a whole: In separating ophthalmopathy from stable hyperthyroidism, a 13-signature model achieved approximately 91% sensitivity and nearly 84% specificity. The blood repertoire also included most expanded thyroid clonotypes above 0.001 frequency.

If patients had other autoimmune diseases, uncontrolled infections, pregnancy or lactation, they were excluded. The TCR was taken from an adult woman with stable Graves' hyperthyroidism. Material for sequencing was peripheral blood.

The CDR3 sequence is CASSSLAGGPSDNEKFF. The CDR3 DNA reads as TGTGCCAGCAGCTCTCTAGCGGGAGGGCCGTCCGACAATGAGAAGTTCTTC. The chain has TRBV7-6 and TRBJ2-1, with 12 nucleotides matching TRBD2. Germline V gene data show CDR1 as SGHVS and CDR2 as FNYEAQ. CDR3 length: 17 amino acids.